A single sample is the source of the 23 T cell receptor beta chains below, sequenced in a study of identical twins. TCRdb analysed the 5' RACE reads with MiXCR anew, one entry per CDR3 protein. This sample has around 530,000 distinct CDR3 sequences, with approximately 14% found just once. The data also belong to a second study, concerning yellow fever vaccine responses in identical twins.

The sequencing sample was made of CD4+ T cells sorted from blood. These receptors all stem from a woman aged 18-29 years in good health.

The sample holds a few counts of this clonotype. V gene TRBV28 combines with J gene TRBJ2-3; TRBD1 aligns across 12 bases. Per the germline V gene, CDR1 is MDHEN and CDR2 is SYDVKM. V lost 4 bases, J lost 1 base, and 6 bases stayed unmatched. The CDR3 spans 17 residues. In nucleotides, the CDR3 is TGTGCCAGCAGTTCCACCGGGACAGGGGGCCGCACAGATACGCAGTATTTT. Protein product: CASSSTGTGGRTDTQYF. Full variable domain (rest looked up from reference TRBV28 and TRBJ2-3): DVKVTQSSRYLVKRTGEKVFLECVQDMDHENMFWYRQDPGLGLRLIYFSYDVKMKEKGDIPEGYSVSREKKERFSLILESASTNQTSMYLCASSSTGTGGRTDTQYFGPGTRLTVL.

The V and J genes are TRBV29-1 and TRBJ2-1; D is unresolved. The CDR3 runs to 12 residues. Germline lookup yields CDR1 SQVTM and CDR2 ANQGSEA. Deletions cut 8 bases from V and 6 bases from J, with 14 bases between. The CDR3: CSTRDTLNEQFF. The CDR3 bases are TGCAGCACCCGCGACACCCTCAATGAGCAGTTCTTC.

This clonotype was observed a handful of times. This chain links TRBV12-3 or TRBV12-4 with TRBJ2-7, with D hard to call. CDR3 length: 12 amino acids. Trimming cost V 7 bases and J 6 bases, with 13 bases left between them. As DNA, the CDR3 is TGTGCCAGCACCCGGTACGGGTCCGAGCAGTACTTC. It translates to CASTRYGSEQYF.

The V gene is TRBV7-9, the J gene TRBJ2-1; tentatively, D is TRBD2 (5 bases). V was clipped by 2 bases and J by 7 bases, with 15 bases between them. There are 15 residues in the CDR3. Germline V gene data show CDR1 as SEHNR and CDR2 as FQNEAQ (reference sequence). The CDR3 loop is CASSLREIIGNEQFF. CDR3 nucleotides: TGTGCCAGCAGCTTACGGGAAATAATCGGAAATGAGCAGTTCTTC.

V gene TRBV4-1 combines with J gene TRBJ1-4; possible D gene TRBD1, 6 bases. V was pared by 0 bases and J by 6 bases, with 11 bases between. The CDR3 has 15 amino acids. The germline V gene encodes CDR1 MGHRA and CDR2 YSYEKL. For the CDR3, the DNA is TGCGCCAGCAGCCAAGATGGGACACCATATGAAAAACTGTTTTTT. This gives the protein CASSQDGTPYEKLFF.

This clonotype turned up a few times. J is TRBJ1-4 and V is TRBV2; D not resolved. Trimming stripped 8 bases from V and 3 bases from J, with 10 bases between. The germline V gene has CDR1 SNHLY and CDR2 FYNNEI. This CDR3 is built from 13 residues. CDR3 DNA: TGTGCCAGCTTTAGGATTTCTAATGAAAAACTGTTTTTT. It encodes CASFRISNEKLFF.

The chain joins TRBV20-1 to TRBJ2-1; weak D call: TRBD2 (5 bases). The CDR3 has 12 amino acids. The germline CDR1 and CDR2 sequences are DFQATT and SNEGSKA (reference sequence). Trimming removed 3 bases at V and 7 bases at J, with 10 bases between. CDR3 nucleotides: TGCAGTGCTAGCCGGACTTGGAATGAGCAGTTCTTC. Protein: CSASRTWNEQFF.

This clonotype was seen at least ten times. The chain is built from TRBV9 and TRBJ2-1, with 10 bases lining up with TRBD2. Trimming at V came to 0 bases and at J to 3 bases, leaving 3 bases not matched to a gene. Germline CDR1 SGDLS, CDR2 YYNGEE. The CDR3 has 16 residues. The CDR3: CASSVGTSGDYNEQFF. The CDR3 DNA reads TGTGCCAGCAGCGTAGGGACTAGCGGAGACTACAATGAGCAGTTCTTC.

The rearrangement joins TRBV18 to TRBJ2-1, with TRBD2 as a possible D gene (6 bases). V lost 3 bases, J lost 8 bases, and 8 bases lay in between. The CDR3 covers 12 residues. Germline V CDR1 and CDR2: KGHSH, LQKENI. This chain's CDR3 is CASSPGRHEQFF. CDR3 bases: TGTGCCAGCTCACCCGGGAGACATGAGCAGTTCTTC.

The CDR3 bases are TGTGCCAGCAGCCGCCGACTAGCGGGGGGGCAGAGAGAGGAGACCCAGTACTTC. This gives the protein CASSRRLAGGQREETQYF. This chain links TRBV11-1 with TRBJ2-5, with 14 bases lining up with TRBD2. Germline lookup yields CDR1 SGHAT and CDR2 FQDESV (reference sequence). V gave up 5 bases and J gave up 5 bases; unmatched junction bases: 13. The CDR3 length is 18 residues.

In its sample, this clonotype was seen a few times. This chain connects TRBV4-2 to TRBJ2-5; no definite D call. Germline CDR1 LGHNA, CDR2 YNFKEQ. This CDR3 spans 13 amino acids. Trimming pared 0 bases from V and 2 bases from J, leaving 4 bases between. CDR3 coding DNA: TGTGCCAGCAGCCAAGATGGACAAGAGACCCAGTACTTC. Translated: CASSQDGQETQYF.

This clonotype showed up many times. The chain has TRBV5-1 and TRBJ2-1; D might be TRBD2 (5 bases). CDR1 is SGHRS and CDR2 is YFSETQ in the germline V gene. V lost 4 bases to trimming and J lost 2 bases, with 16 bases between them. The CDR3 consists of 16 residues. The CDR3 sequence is CASSMGFGRAYNEQFF. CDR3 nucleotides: TGCGCCAGCAGCATGGGTTTTGGGCGGGCCTACAATGAGCAGTTCTTC. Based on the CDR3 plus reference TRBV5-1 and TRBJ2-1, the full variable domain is KAGVTQTPRYLIKTRGQQVTLSCSPISGHRSVSWYQQTPGQGLQFLFEYFSETQRNKGNFPGRFSGRQFSNSRSEMNVSTLELGDSALYLCASSMGFGRAYNEQFFGPGTRLTVL.

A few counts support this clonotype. The CDR3 DNA is TGCAGTGCTAGAGACGGGGGACTAGCGGGAGTCGAGCAGTACTTC. Translation: CSARDGGLAGVEQYF. This sequence joins TRBV20-1 and TRBJ2-7; 14 nucleotides line up with TRBD2. V shed 0 bases, J shed 6 bases, and the junction held 4 bases outside the gene matches. Germline-derived CDR1 and CDR2 are DFQATT and SNEGSKA (reference sequence). The CDR3 sequence is 15 residues long.

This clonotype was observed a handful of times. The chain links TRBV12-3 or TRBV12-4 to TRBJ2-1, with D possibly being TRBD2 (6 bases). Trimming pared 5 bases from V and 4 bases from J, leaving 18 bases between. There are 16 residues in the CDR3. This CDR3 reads CASSRGRTESYNEQFF. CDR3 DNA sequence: TGTGCCAGCAGTCGGGGGAGGACTGAGTCGTACAATGAGCAGTTCTTC.

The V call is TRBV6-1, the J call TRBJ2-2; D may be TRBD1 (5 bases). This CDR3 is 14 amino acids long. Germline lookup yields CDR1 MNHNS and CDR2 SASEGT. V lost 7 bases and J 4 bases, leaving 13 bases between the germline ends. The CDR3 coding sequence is TGTGCCAGCATGGGCAGGGTGGCCACCGGGGAGCTGTTTTTT. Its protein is CASMGRVATGELFF.

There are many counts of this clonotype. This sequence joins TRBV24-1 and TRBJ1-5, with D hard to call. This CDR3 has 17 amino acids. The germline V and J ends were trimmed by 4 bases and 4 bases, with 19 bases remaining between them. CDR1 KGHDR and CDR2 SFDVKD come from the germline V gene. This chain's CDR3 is CATSDPHRWQYNQPQHF. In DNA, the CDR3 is TGTGCCACCAGTGACCCACACCGGTGGCAGTATAATCAGCCCCAGCATTTT.

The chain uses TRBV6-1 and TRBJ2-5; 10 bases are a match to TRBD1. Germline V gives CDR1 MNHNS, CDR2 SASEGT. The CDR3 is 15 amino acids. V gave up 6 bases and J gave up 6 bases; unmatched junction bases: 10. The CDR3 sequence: CASRADRGLRKTQYF. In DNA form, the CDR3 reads TGTGCCAGCAGAGCCGACAGGGGGCTTCGAAAGACCCAGTACTTC.

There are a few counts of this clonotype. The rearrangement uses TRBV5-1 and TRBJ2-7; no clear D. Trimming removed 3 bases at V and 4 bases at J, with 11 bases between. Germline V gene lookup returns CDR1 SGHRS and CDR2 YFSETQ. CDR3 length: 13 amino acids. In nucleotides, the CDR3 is TGCGCCAGCAGCTCCCGGCCAGTTTACGAGCAGTACTTC. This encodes CASSSRPVYEQYF.

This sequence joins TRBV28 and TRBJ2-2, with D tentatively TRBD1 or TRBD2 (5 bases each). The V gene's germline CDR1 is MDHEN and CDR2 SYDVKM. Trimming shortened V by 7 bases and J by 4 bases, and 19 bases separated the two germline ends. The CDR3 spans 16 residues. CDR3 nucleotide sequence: TGTGCCAGCACCGGGTGGGGACCCGAGGGCACCGGGGAGCTGTTTTTT. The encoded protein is CASTGWGPEGTGELFF.

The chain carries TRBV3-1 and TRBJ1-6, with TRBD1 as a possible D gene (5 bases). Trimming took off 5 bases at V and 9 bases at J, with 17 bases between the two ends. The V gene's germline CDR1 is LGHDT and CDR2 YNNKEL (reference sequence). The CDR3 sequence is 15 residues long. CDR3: CASSATTVSGSPLHF. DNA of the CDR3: TGTGCCAGCAGCGCGACGACAGTTTCGGGTTCACCCCTCCACTTT.

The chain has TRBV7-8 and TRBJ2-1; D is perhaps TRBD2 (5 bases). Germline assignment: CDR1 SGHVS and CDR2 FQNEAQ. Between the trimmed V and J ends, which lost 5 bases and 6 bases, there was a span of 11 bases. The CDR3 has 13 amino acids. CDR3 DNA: TGTGCCAGCAGCCCTAGCCTCGCCAATGAGCAGTTCTTC. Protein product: CASSPSLANEQFF. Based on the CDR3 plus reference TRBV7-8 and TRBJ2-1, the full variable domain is GAGVSQSPRYKVAKRGQDVALRCDPISGHVSLFWYQQALGQGPEFLTYFQNEAQLDKSGLPSDRFFAERPEGSVSTLKIQRTQQEDSAVYLCASSPSLANEQFFGPGTRLTVL.

Here the CDR3 reads CAISESTGREKLFF. The CDR3 nucleotides read TGTGCCATCAGTGAGTCCACGGGGCGGGAAAAACTGTTTTTT. The V call is TRBV10-3, the J call TRBJ1-4, with D perhaps matching TRBD1 (5 bases). The germline V gene encodes CDR1 ENHRY and CDR2 SYGVKD. CDR3 length: 14 residues. Trimming removed 0 bases at V and 8 bases at J, with 10 bases between.

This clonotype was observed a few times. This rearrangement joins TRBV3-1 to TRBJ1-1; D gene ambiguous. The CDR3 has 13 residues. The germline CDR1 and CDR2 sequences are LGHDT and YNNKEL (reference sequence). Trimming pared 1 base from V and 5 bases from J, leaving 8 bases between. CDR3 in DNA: TGTGCCAGCAGCCAAGGGAGGTGGACTGAAGCTTTCTTT. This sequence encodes CASSQGRWTEAFF.